This T cell receptor (beta chain) is drawn from a study of CD8 T cells in ankylosing spondylitis. Findings of the study overall: Earlier reports found some motif variants in synovial fluid and blood in reactive arthritis. The disease-linked clones had a CD8+ phenotype and low blood frequencies. Ankylosing spondylitis blood appeared to be characterized by a TCR beta motif of 8 or 9 highly homologous variants. It was reported that disease-linked clones were significantly enriched in matched ankylosing spondylitis synovial fluid.

Quantitative 5'-RACE with molecular barcodes generated TCR beta libraries. MiXCR, run by TCRdb on the 5' RACE reads, gives a single entry per CDR3 protein. The table shows 390,000 or so distinct CDR3 sequences, with around 20% occurring only once. This clonotype turned up a few times. No antigen is known for it. The sequence derives from a male donor with ankylosing spondylitis. The sequencing input was blood, either unsorted or a sorted T cell fraction (not recorded which).

CDR3 DNA: TGCGCCAGCAGCCAACTAGCGGGAGCGAGTGAGCAGTTCTTC. Translating gives CASSQLAGASEQFF. The rearrangement joins TRBV4-3 to TRBJ2-1; 10 bases map to TRBD2. Germline assignment: CDR1 LGHNA and CDR2 YSLEER. Losses at the gene ends were 2 bases for V and 9 bases for J; bases not matched to a gene: 4. The CDR3 spans 14 residues.